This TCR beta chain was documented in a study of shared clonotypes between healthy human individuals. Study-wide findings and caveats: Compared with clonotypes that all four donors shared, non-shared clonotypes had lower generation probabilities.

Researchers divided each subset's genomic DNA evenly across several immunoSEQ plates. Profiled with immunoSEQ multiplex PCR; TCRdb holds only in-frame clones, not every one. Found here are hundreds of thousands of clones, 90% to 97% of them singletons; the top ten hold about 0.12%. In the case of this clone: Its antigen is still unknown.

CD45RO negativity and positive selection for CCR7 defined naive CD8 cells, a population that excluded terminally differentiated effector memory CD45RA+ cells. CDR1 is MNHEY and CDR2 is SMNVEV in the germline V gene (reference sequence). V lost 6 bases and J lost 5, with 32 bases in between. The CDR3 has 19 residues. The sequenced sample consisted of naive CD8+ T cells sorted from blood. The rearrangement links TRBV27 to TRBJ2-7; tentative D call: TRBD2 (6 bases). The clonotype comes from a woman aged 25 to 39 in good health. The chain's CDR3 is CASSPSAVEGTKRWHEQYF. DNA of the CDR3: TGTGCCAGCAGCCCCTCGGCGGTGGAGGGTACCAAACGGTGGCACGAGCAGTACTTC.